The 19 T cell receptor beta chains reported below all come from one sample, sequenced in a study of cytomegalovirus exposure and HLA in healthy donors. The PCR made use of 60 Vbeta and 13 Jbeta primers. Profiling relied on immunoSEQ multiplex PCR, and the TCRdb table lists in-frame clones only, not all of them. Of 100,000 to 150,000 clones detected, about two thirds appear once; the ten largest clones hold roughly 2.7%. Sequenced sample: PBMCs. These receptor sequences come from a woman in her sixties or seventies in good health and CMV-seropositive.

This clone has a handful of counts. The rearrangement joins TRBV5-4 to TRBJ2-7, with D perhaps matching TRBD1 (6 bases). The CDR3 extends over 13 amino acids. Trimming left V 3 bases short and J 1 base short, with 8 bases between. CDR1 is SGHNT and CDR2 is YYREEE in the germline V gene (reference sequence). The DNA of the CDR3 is TGTGCCAGCAGCTGGGGGACATCCTACGAGCAGTACTTC. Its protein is CASSWGTSYEQYF. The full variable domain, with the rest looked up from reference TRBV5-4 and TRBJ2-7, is ETGVTQSPTHLIKTRGQQVTLRCSSQSGHNTVSWYQQALGQGPQFIFQYYREEENGRGNFPPRFSGLQFPNYSSELNVNALELDDSALYLCASSWGTSYEQYFGPGTRLTVT.

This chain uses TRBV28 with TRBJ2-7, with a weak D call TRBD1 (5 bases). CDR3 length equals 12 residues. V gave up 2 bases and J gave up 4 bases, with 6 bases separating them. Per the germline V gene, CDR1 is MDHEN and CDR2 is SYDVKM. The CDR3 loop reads CASSLRGYEQYF. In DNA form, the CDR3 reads TGTGCCAGCAGTTTAAGGGGTTACGAGCAGTACTTC. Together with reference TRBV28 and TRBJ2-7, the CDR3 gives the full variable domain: DVKVTQSSRYLVKRTGEKVFLECVQDMDHENMFWYRQDPGLGLRLIYFSYDVKMKEKGDIPEGYSVSREKKERFSLILESASTNQTSMYLCASSLRGYEQYFGPGTRLTVT.

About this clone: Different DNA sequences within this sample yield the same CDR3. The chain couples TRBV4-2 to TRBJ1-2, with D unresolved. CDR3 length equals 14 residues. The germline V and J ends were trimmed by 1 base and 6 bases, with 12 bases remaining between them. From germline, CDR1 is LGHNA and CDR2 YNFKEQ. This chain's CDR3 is CASSQGQQAHGYTF. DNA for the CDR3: TGTGCCAGCAGCCAAGGCCAGCAGGCACATGGCTACACCTTC.

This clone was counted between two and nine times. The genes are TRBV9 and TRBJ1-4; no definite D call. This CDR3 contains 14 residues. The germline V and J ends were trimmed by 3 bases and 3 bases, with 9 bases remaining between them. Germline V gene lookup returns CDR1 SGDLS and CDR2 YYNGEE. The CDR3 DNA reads TGTGCCAGCAGCGCCTACAGTTCTAATGAAAAACTGTTTTTT. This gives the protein CASSAYSSNEKLFF.

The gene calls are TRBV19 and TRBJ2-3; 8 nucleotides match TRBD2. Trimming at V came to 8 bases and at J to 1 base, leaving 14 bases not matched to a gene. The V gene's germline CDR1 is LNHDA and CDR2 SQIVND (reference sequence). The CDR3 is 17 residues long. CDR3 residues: CASGTTAGGSRTDTQYF. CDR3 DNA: TGTGCCAGTGGAACTACTGCGGGGGGCTCCCGCACAGATACGCAGTATTTT. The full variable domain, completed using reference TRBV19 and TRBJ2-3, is DGGITQSPKYLFRKEGQNVTLSCEQNLNHDAMYWYRQDPGQGLRLIYYSQIVNDFQKGDIAEGYSVSREKKESFPLTVTSAQKNPTAFYLCASGTTAGGSRTDTQYFGPGTRLTVL.

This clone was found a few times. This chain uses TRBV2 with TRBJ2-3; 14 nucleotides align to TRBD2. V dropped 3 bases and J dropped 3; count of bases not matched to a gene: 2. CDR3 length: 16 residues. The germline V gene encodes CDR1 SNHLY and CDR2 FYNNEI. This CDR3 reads CASSETSGGATDTQYF. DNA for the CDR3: TGTGCCAGCAGTGAGACTAGCGGGGGGGCGACAGATACGCAGTATTTT. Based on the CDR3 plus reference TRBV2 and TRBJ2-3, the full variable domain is EPEVTQTPSHQVTQMGQEVILRCVPISNHLYFYWYRQILGQKVEFLVSFYNNEISEKSEIFDDQFSVERPDGSNFTLKIRSTKLEDSAMYFCASSETSGGATDTQYFGPGTRLTVL.

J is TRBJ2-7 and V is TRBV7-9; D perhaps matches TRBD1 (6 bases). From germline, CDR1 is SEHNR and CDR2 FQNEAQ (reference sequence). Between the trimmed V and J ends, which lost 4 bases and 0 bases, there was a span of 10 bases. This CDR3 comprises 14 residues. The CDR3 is CASSWDTSSYEQYF. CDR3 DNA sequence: TGTGCCAGCAGCTGGGACACGAGCTCCTACGAGCAGTACTTC.

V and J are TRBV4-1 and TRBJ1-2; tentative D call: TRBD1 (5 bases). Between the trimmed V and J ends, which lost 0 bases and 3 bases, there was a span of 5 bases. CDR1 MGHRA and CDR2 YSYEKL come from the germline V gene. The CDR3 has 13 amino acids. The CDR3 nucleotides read TGCGCCAGCAGCCAAGACAGGGACTATGGCTACACCTTC. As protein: CASSQDRDYGYTF.

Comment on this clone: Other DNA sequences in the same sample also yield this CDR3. This CDR3 is CASSPTGDTEAFF. In nucleotides, the CDR3 is TGTGCCAGCAGCCCAACAGGGGACACTGAAGCTTTCTTT. The rearrangement joins TRBV9 to TRBJ1-1; 7 bases are a match to TRBD1. Germline loops: CDR1 SGDLS, CDR2 YYNGEE. Unmatched junction bases numbered 3, after V lost 4 bases and J lost 3 bases. The CDR3 contains 13 residues.

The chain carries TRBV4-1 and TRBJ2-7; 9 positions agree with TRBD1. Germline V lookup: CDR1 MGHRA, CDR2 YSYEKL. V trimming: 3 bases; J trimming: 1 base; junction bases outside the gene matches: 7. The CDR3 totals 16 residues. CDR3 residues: CASSQEDRGGSYEQYF. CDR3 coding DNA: TGCGCCAGCAGCCAGGAGGACAGGGGAGGTTCCTACGAGCAGTACTTC.

The DNA of the CDR3 is TGCAGCCCCGGAAGTAGGACAGGGTGGAATACGCAGTATTTT. The encoded protein is CSPGSRTGWNTQYF. The chain recombines TRBV29-1 with TRBJ2-3; 8 bases line up with TRBD1. From germline, CDR1 is SQVTM and CDR2 ANQGSEA. Unmatched junction bases numbered 14, after V lost 8 bases and J lost 7 bases. The CDR3 has 14 residues.

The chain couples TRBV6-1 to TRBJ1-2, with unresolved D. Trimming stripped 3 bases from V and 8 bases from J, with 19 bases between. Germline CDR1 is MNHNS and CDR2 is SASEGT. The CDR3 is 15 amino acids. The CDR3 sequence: CASSDPLGIQKGYTF. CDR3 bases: TGTGCCAGCAGTGATCCCCTCGGGATCCAGAAGGGCTACACCTTC.

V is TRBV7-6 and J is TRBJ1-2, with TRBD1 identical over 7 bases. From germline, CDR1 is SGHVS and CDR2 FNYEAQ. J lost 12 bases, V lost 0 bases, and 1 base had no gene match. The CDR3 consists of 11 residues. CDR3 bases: TGTGCCAGCAGCTTAGCAGGGGGCCACACCTTC. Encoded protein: CASSLAGGHTF.

CDR3 nucleotide sequence: TGTGCCAGCAGCCTCACGACTAGCGGGGGGACAGATACGCAGTATTTT. Translated, it gives CASSLTTSGGTDTQYF. V usage is TRBV7-3 and J usage is TRBJ2-3, with 13 bases that match TRBD2. J gave up 3 bases and V 5 bases, and 5 bases lay outside the gene matches. The CDR3 has 16 amino acids. CDR1 and CDR2 (germline): SGHTA, FQGTGA.

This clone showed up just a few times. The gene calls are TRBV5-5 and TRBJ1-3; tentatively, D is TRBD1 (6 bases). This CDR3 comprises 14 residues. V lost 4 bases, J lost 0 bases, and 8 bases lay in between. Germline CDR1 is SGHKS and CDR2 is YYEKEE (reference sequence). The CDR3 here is CASSRTDSGNTIYF. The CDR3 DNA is TGTGCCAGCAGCCGGACAGACTCTGGAAACACCATATATTTT.

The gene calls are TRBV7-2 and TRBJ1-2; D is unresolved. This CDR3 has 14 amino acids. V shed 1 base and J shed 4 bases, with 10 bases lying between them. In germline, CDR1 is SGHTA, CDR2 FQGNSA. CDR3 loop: CASSLVTATYGYTF. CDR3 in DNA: TGTGCCAGCAGCTTAGTTACTGCTACCTATGGCTACACCTTC.

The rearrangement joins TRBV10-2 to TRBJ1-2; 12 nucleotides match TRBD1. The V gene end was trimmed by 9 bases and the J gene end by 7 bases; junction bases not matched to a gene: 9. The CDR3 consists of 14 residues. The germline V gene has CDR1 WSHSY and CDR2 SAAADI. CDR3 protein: CASRLGTGGFGYTF. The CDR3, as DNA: TGCGCCAGTCGGCTCGGGACAGGGGGCTTTGGCTACACCTTC.

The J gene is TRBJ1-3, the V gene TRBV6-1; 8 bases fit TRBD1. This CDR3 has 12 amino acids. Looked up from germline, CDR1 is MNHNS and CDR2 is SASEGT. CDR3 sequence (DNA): TGTGCTCAGGGGGCTTCGGGAAACACCATATATTTT. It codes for CAQGASGNTIYF.

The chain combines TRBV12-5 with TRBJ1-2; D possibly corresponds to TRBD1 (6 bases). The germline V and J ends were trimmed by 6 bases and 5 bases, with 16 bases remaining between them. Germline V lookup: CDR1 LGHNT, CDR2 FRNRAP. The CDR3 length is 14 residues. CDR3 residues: CASGAGGREYGYTF. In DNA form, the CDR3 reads TGTGCTAGTGGGGCCGGGGGGCGCGAATATGGCTACACCTTC.